This entry lists 4 T cell receptor beta chains sequenced from one sample in a study of T cell repertoires in cytomegalovirus infection. TCRdb re-analysed the reads in MiXCR, keeping a single row per CDR3 protein. This repertoire shows approximately 180,000 distinct CDR3 sequences, 9.5% found once; its top ten account for roughly 5.1%. Sequenced input: PBMCs. These receptor sequences come from a human donor in good health (CMV status not recorded). Some clones in this sample may be carry-over from other donors' samples.

This clonotype turned up a few times. The genes are TRBV12-3 or TRBV12-4 and TRBJ1-2; TRBD1 might be the D (6 bases). V was cut by 7 bases and J by 7 bases, with 13 bases left in between. The CDR3 has 12 residues. CDR3 residues: CASNQGRGGYTF. CDR3 bases: TGTGCCAGCAACCAGGGGCGAGGTGGCTACACCTTC.

This clonotype was counted at least ten times. The J gene is TRBJ2-3, the V gene TRBV7-2; 9 bases agree with TRBD2. Germline V gene data show CDR1 as SGHTA and CDR2 as FQGNSA. CDR3 length: 16 amino acids. Trimming cost V 2 bases and J 1 base; bases outside gene matches: 4. CDR3 coding DNA: TGTGCCAGCAGCTTAAAAGAGCGGGAGGGCACAGATACGCAGTATTTT. The encoded protein is CASSLKEREGTDTQYF.

This clonotype was recorded at least ten times. The J gene is TRBJ1-6, the V gene TRBV5-6; the match to TRBD1 covers 7 bases. The CDR3 is 16 amino acids. Germline assignment: CDR1 SGHDT and CDR2 YYEEEE. Unmatched junction bases numbered 8, after V lost 1 base and J lost 7 bases. The CDR3 loop reads CASSLFFLTGNSPLHF. CDR3 in DNA: TGTGCCAGCAGCTTGTTTTTCTTGACAGGGAATTCACCCCTCCACTTT.

There are many counts of this clonotype. V is TRBV28 and J is TRBJ1-5; D may be TRBD1 (5 bases). CDR1 is MDHEN and CDR2 is SYDVKM in the germline V gene. Trimming shortened V by 8 bases and J by 3 bases, and 8 bases separated the two germline ends. CDR3 size: 12 residues. The CDR3 here is CASQGINQPQHF. The CDR3 DNA follows: TGTGCCAGCCAGGGAATCAATCAGCCCCAGCATTTT.